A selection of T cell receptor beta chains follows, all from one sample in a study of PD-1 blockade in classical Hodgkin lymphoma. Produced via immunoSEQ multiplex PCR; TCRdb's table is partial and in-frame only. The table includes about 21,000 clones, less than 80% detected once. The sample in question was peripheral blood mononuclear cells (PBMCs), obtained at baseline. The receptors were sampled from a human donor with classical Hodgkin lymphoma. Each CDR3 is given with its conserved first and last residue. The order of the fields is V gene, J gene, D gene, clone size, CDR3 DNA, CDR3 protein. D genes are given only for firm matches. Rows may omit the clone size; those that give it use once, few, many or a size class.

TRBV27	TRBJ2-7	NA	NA	TGTGCCAGCAGTTGGGTCTCGGTCGGCTACGAGCAGTACTTC	CASSWVSVGYEQYF
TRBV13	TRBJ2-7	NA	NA	TGTGCCAGCAGGGTGACAGGAGGTGCCGACGAGCAGTACTTC	CASRVTGGADEQYF
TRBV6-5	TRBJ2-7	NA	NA	TGTGCCACCAGCCCCCAGGGGGGCGAGCAGTACTTC	CATSPQGGEQYF
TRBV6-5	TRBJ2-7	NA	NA	TGTGCCAGCAGGAGGACAGCTTCCTACGAGCAGTACTTC	CASRRTASYEQYF
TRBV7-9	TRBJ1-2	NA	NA	TGTGCCAGCAGCTTATTTGGGGGTGAGACTGGCTACACCTTC	CASSLFGGETGYTF
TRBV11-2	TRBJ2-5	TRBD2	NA	TGTGCCAGCAGCAGAGGGAGGGCCCACGAGACCCAGTACTTC	CASSRGRAHETQYF
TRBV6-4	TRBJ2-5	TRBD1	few	TGTGCCAGCAGTGACAGGGGGCCAATTGGTATCGGGGAGACCCAGTACTTC	CASSDRGPIGIGETQYF
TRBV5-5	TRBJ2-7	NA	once	TGTGCCAGCAGCTTGGTAGGCTACGAGCAGTACTTC	CASSLVGYEQYF
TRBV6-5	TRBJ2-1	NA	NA	TGTGCCAGCAGTTCGACAAGGAATGAGCAGTTCTTC	CASSSTRNEQFF
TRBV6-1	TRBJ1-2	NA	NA	TGTGCCAGCAGTGAATCGAGGGCCTATGGCTACACCTTC	CASSESRAYGYTF
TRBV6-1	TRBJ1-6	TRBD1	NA	TGTGCCAGCAGTGAAGGTTTCCAGGGGGAAGTCAATAATTCACCCCTCCACTTT	CASSEGFQGEVNNSPLHF
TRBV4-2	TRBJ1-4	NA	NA	TGTGCCAGCAGCCAAGTTCGGTCAAATAATGAAAAACTGTTTTTT	CASSQVRSNNEKLFF
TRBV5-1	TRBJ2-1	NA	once	TGCGCCAGTCCTAGGGTATTGGGCGAAAACAATGAGCAGTTCTTC	CASPRVLGENNEQFF
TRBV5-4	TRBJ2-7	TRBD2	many	TGTGCCAGCAGCCCTGGGACGGGACTACAGCAAGGCTACGAGCAGTACTTC	CASSPGTGLQQGYEQYF
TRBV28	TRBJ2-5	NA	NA	TGTGCCAGCAGTTTGTCTATTCTTCAAGAGACCCAGTACTTC	CASSLSILQETQYF
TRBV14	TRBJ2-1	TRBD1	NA	TGTGCCAGCCGGGACAGGGGCTACAATGAGCAGTTCTTC	CASRDRGYNEQFF
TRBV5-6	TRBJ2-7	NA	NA	TGTGCCAGCAGCTTGTTGGGTACAGGGGACTCGCACGAGCAGTACTTC	CASSLLGTGDSHEQYF
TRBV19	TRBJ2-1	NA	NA	TGTGCCAGTAGTATAGGGTCTCTAAATGAGCAGTTCTTC	CASSIGSLNEQFF
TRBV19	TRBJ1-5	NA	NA	TGTGCCAGTAGTATAAATATTCCGGGACATTTGTATCAGCCCCAGCATTTT	CASSINIPGHLYQPQHF
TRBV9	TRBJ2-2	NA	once	TGTGCCAGCAGCGCCAGAGTTTCGGCGAACACCGGGGAGCTGTTTTTT	CASSARVSANTGELFF
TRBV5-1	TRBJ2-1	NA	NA	TGCGCCAGCAGCTTGCCCATTTTTGGCGGAGCCGACAATGAGCAGTTCTTC	CASSLPIFGGADNEQFF
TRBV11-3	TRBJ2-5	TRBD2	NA	TGTGCCAGCAGCCCTCAGCGGGAGGGGACCCAGTACTTC	CASSPQREGTQYF
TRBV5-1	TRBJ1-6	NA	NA	TGCGCCAGCAGCTTGGCAGGGGATATGGGTTCACCCCTCCACTTT	CASSLAGDMGSPLHF
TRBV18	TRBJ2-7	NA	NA	TGTGCCAGCTCCCCCAGCGGAAGCTCCTACGAGCAGTACTTC	CASSPSGSSYEQYF
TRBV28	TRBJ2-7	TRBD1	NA	TGTGCCAGCAGTTTTTTGGGGGGACAGGGCTACGAGCAGTACTTC	CASSFLGGQGYEQYF
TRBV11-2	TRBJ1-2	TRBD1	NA	TGTGCCAGCAGCCAGGAGACAGGGGATGGCTACACCTTC	CASSQETGDGYTF
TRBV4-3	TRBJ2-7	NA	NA	TGCGCCAGCAGCCAAGATTACAGGGGAGGAACCTACGAGCAGTACTTC	CASSQDYRGGTYEQYF